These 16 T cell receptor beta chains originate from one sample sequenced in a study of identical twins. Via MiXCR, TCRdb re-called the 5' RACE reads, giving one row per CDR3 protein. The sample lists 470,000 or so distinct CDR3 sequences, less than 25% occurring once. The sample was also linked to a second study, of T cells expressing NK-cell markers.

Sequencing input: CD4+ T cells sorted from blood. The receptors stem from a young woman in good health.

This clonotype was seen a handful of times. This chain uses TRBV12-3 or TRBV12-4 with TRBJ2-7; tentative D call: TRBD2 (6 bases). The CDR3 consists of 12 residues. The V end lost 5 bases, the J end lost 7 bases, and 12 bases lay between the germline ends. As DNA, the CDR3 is TGTGCCAGCAGTACTGGGGGGAGTGAGCAGTACTTC. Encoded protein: CASSTGGSEQYF.

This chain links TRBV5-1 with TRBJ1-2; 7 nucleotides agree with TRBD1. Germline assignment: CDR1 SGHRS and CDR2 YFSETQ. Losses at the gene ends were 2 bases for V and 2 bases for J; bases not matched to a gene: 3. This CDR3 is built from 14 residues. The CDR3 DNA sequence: TGCGCCAGCAGCTTCGGACAGGCGAACTATGGCTACACCTTC. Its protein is CASSFGQANYGYTF.

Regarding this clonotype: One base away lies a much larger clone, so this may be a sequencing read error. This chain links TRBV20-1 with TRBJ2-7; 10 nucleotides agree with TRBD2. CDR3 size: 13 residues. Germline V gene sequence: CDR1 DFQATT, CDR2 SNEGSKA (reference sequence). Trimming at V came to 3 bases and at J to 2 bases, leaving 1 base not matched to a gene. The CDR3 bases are TGCAGTGCTAGTCTAGCGGGGGCCTACGAGCAGTACTTC. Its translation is CSASLAGAYEQYF.

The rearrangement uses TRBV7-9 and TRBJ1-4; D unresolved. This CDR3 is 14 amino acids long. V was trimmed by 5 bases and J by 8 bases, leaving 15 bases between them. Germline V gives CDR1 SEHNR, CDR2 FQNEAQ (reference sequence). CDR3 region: CASSQGPSGEKLFF. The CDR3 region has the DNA TGTGCCAGCAGCCAAGGACCCTCGGGAGAAAAACTGTTTTTT.

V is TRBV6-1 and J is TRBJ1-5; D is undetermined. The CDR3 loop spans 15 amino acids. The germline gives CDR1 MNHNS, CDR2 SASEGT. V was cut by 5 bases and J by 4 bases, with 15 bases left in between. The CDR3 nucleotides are TGTGCCAGCAGTCCCATAGGGATATTGAATCAGCCCCAGCATTTT. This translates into CASSPIGILNQPQHF.

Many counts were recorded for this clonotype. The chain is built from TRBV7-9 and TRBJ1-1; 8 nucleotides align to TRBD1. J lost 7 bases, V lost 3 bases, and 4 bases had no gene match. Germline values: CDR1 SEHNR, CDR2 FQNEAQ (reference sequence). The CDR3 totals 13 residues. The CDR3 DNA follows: TGTGCCAGCAGCTTCGGGACAGGAGTTGAAGCTTTCTTT. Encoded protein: CASSFGTGVEAFF.

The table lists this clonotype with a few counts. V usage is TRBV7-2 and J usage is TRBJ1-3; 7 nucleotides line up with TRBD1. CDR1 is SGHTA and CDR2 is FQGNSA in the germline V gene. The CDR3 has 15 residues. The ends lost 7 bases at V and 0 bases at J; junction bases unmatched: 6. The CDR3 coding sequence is TGTGCCAGCACCTCCCAGGGGGGCTCTGGAAACACCATATATTTT. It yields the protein CASTSQGGSGNTIYF.

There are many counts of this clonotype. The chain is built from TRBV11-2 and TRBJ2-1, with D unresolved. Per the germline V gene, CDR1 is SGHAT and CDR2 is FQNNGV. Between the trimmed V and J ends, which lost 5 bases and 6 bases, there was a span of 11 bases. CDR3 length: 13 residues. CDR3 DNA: TGTGCCAGCAGCCCCCTGAGAGGCAATGAGCAGTTCTTC. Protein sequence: CASSPLRGNEQFF.

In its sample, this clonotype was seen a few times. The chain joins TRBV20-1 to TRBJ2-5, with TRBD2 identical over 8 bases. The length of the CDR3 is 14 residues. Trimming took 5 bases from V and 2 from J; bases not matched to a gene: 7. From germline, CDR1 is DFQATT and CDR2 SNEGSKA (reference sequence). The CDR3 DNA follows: TGCAGTGCTGTAGGGACTAGTCTTCAAGAGACCCAGTACTTC. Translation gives CSAVGTSLQETQYF.

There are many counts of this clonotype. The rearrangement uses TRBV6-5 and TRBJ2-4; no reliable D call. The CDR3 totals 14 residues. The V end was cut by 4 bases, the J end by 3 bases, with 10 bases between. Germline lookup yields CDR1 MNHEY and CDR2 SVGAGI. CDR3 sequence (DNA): TGTGCCAGCAGTTCTAGAATGGGCAAAAACATTCAGTACTTC. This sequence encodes CASSSRMGKNIQYF.

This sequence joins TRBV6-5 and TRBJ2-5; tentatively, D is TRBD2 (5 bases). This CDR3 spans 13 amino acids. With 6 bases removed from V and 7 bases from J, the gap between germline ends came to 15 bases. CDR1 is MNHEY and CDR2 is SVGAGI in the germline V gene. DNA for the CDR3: TGTGCCAGCAGATCCTCGGCGGGTGGGACCCAGTACTTC. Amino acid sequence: CASRSSAGGTQYF.

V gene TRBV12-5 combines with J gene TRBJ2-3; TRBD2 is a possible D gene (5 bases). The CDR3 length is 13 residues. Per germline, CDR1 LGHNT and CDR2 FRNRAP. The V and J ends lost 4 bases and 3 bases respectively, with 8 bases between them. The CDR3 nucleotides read TGTGCTAGTGGTTCCTCGGGAACAGATACGCAGTATTTT. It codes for CASGSSGTDTQYF.

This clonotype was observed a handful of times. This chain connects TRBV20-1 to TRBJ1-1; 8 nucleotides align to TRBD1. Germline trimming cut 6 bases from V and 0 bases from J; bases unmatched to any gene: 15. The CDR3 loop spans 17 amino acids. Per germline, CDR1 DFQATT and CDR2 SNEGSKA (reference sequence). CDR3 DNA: TGCAGTGCCAGTTCGACAGGGGAGGTGAAAATGAACACTGAAGCTTTCTTT. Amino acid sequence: CSASSTGEVKMNTEAFF.

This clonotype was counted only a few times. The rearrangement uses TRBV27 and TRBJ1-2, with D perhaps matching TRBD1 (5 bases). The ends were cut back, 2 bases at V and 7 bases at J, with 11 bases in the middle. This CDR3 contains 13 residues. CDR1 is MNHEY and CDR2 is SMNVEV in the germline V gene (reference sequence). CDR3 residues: CASSLQGIGGYTF. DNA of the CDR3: TGTGCCAGCAGTTTACAGGGAATAGGTGGCTACACCTTC.

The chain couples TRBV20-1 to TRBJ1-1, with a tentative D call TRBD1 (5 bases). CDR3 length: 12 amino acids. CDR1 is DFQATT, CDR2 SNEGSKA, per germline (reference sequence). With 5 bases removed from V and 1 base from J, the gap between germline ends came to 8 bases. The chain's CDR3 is CSARQPNTEAFF. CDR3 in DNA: TGCAGTGCTCGACAGCCGAACACTGAAGCTTTCTTT.

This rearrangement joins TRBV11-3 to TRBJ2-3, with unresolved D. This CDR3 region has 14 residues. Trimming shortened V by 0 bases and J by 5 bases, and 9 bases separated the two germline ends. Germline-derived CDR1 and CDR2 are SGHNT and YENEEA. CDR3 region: CASSLDLWEDTQYF. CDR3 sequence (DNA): TGTGCCAGCAGCTTAGATCTGTGGGAAGATACGCAGTATTTT.